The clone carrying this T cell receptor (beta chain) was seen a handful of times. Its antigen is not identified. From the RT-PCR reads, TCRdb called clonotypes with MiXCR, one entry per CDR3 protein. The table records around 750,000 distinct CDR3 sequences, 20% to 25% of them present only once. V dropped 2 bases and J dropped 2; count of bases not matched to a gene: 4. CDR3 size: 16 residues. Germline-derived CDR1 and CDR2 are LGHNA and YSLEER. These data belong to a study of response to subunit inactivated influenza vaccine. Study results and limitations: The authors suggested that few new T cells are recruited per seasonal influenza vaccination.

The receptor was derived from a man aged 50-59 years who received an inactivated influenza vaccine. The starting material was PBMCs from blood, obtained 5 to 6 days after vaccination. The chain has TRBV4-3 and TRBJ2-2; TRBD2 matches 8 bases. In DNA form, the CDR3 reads TGCGCCAGCAGCCAACTCGGGGGGGCTAACACCGGGGAGCTGTTTTTT. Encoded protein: CASSQLGGANTGELFF.